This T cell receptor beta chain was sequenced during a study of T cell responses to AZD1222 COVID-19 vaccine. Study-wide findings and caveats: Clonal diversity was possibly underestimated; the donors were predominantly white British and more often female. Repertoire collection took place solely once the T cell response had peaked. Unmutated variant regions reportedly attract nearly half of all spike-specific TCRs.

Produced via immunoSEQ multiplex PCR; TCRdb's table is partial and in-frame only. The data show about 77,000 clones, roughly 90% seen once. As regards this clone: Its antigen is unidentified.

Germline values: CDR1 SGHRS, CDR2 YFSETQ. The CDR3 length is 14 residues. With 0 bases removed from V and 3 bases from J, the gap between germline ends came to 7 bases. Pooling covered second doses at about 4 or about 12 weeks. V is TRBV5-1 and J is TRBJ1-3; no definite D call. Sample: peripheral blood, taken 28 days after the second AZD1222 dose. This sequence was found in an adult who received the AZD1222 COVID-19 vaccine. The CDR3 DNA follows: TGCGCCAGCAGCTTGGTGGCGGATGGAAACACCATATATTTT. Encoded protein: CASSLVADGNTIYF.